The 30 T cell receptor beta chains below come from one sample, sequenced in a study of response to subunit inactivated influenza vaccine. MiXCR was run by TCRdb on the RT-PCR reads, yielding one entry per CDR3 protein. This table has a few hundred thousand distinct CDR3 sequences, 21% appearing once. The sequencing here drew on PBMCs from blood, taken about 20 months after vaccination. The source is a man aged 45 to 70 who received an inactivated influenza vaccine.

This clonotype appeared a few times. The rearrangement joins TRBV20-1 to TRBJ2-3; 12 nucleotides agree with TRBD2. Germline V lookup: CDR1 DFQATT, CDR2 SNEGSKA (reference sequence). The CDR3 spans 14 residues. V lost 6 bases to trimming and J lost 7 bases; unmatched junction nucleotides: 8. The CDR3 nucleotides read TGCAGTGCCCTAGCGGGAGGGAGAGGAAATACGCAGTATTTT. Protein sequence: CSALAGGRGNTQYF.

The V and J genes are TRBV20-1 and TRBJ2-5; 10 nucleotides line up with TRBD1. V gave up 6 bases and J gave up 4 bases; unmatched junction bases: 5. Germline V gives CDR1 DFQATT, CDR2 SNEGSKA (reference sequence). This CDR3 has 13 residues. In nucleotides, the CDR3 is TGCAGTGCGACCGGGACAGGGGCAGAGACCCAGTACTTC. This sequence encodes CSATGTGAETQYF.

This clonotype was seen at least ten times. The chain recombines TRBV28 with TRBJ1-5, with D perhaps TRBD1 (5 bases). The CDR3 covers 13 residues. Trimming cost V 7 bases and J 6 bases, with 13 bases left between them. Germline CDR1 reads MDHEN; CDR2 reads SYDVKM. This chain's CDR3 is CASIGWGRQPQHF. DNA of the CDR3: TGTGCCAGCATCGGGTGGGGACGTCAGCCCCAGCATTTT.

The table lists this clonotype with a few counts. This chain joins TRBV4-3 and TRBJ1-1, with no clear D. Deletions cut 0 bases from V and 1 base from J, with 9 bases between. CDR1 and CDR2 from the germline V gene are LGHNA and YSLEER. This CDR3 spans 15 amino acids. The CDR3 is CASSQDGVRNTEAFF. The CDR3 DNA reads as TGCGCCAGCAGCCAAGATGGGGTACGGAACACTGAAGCTTTCTTT.

The CDR3 spells CASSSTGFYSPLHF. CDR3 nucleotide sequence: TGTGCCAGCAGCTCGACAGGGTTTTATTCACCCCTCCACTTT. The rearrangement links TRBV28 to TRBJ1-6; the match to TRBD1 covers 7 bases. V dropped 6 bases and J dropped 8; count of bases not matched to a gene: 7. CDR3 size: 14 residues. The V gene's germline CDR1 is MDHEN and CDR2 SYDVKM.

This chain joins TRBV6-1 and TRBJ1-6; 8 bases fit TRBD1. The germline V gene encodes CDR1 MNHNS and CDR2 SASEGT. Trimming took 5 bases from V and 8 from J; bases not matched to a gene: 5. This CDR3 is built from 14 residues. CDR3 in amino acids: CASSRTGFDSPLHF. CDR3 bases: TGTGCCAGCAGTCGGACAGGGTTTGATTCACCCCTCCACTTT.

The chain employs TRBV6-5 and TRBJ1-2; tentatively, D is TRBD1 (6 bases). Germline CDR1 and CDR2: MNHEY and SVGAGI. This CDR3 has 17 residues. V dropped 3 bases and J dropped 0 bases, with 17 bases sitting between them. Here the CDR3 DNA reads TGTGCCAGCAGTTATCGTACAGGGCGTATAGCTAACTATGGCTACACCTTC. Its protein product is CASSYRTGRIANYGYTF.

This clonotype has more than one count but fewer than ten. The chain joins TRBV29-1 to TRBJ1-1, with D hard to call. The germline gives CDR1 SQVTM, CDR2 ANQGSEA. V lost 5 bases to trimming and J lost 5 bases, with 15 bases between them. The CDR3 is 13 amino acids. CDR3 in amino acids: CSVIPILGTEAFF. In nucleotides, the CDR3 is TGCAGCGTTATCCCAATACTCGGGACTGAAGCTTTCTTT.

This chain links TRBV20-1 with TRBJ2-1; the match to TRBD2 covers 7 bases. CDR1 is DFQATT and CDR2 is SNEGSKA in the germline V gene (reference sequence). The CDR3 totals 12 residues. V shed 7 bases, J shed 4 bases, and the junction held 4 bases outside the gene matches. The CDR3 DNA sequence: TGCAGTGGCGGGAGAGGGTACAATGAGCAGTTCTTC. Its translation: CSGGRGYNEQFF.

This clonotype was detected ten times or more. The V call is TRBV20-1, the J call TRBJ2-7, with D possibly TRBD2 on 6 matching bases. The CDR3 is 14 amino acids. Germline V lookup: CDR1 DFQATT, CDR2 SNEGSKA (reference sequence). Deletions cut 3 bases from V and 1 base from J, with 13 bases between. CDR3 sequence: CSASPGGWSYEQYF. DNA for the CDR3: TGCAGTGCTAGCCCCGGGGGTTGGTCCTACGAGCAGTACTTC.

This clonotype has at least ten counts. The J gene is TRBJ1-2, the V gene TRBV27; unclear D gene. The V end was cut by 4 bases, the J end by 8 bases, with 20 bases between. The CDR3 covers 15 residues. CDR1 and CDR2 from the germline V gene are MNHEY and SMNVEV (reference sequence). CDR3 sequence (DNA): TGTGCCAGCAGTTACTACCCGGGGATAACGGAGGGCTACACCTTC. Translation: CASSYYPGITEGYTF.

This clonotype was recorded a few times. CDR3 sequence (DNA): TGTGCCAGCAGCTATGACAATGAGCAGTTCTTC. Amino acids: CASSYDNEQFF. The chain couples TRBV7-9 to TRBJ2-1; D is undetermined. Germline CDR1 is SEHNR and CDR2 is FQNEAQ (reference sequence). The germline V and J ends were trimmed by 4 bases and 5 bases, with 3 bases remaining between them. The CDR3 is made up of 11 amino acids.

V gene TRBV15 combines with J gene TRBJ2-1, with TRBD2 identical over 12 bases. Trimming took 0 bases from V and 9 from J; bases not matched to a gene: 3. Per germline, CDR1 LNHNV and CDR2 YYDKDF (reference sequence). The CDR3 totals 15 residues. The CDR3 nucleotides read TGTGCCACCAGCAGAGAGGCTAGCGGGGGGGGTGAGCAGTTCTTC. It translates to CATSREASGGGEQFF.

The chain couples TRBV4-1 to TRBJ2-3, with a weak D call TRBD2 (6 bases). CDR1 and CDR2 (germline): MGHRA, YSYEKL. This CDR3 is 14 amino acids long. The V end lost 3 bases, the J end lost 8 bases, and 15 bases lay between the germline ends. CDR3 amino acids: CASSQGGPAGTQYF. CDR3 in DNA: TGCGCCAGCAGCCAGGGAGGACCCGCGGGTACGCAGTATTTT.

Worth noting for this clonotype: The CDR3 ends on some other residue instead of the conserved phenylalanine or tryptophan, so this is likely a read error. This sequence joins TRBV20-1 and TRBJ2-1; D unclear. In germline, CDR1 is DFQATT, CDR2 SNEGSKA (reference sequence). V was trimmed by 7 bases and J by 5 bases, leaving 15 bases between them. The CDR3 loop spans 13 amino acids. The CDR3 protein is CSGHDSKNNEQFI. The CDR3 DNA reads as TGCAGTGGCCACGATAGCAAGAACAATGAGCAGTTCATC.

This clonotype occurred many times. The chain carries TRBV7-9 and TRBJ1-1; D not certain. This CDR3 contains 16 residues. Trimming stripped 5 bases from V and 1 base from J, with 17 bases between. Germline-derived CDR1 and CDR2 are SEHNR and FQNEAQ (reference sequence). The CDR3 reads CASSPPSGRSNTEAFF. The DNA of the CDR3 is TGTGCCAGCAGCCCCCCCTCCGGAAGATCGAACACTGAAGCTTTCTTT.

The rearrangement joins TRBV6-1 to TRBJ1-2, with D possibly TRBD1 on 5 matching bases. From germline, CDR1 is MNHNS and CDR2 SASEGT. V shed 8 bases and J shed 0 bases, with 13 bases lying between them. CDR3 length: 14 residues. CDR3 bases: TGTGCCAGCCTAGACAGTGTTTCTAACTATGGCTACACCTTC. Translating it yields CASLDSVSNYGYTF.

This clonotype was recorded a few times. CDR3 DNA sequence: TGTGCCAGCAGCCGGACAGGGGTCCACACCGGGGAGCTGTTTTTT. Its protein is CASSRTGVHTGELFF. The rearrangement uses TRBV11-3 and TRBJ2-2; 9 positions match TRBD1. CDR3 length equals 15 residues. Germline CDR1 reads SGHNT; CDR2 reads YENEEA. V lost 5 bases, J lost 3 bases, and 4 bases stayed unmatched.

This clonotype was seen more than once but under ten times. The CDR3 loop reads CASSDVRGYAKNIQYF. The CDR3 DNA follows: TGTGCCAGCAGTGATGTACGGGGGTATGCCAAAAACATTCAGTACTTC. The V gene is TRBV25-1, the J gene TRBJ2-4, with a weak D call TRBD2 (6 bases). CDR3 size: 16 residues. Germline V CDR1 and CDR2: MGHDK, SYGVNS. Trimming took 3 bases from V and 1 from J, leaving 13 bases between them.

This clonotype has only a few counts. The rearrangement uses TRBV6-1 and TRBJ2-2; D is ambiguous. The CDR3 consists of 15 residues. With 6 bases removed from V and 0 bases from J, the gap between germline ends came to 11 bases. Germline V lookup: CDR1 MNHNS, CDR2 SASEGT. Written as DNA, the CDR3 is TGTGCCAGCAGCCCTTGGGGTGCGAACACCGGGGAGCTGTTTTTT. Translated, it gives CASSPWGANTGELFF.

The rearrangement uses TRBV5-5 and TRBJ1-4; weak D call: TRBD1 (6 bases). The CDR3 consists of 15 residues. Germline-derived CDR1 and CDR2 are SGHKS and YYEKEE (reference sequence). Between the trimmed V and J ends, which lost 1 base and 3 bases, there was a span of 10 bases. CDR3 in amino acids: CASSLLQGPNEKLFF. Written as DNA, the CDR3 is TGTGCCAGCAGCTTGTTACAGGGACCTAATGAAAAACTGTTTTTT.

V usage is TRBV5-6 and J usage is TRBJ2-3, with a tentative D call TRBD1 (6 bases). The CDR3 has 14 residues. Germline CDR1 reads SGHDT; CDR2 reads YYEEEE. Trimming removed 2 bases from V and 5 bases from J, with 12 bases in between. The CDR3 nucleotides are TGTGCCAGCAGCTTATCAGGGGTGGAAGATACGCAGTATTTT. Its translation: CASSLSGVEDTQYF.

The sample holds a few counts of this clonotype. CDR3 sequence (DNA): TGTGCCACCAGGGACTCAGGGGCTAACTATGGCTACACCTTC. It specifies CATRDSGANYGYTF. The chain joins TRBV24-1 to TRBJ1-2; TRBD1 is a possible D gene (6 bases). CDR3 length equals 14 residues. Germline V lookup: CDR1 KGHDR, CDR2 SFDVKD. V lost 7 bases to trimming and J lost 0 bases, with 11 bases between them.

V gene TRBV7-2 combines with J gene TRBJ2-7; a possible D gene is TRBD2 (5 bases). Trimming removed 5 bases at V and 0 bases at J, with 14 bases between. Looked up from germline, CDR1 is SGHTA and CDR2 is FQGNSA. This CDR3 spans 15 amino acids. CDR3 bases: TGTGCCAGCAGCCCTGCCCCGGGGAGCTCCTACGAGCAGTACTTC. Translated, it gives CASSPAPGSSYEQYF.

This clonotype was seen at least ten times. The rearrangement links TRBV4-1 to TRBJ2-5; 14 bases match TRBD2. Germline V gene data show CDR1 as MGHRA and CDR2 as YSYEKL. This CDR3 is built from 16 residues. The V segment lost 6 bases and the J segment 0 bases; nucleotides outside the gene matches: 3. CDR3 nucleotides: TGCGCCAGCAGAGGGACTAGCGGGGGAGACCAAGAGACCCAGTACTTC. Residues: CASRGTSGGDQETQYF.

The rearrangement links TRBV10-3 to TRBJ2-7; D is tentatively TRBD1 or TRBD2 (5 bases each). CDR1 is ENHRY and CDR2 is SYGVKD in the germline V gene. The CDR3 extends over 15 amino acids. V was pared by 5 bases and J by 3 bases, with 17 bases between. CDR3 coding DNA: TGTGCCATCAGTTGGGGTCTCCGGGACGGCTACGAGCAGTACTTC. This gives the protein CAISWGLRDGYEQYF.

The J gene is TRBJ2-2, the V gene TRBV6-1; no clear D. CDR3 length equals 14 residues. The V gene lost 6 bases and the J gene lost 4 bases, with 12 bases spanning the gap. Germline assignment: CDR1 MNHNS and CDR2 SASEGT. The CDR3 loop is CASRVQISTGELFF. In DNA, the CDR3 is TGTGCCAGCAGAGTACAGATCTCCACCGGGGAGCTGTTTTTT.

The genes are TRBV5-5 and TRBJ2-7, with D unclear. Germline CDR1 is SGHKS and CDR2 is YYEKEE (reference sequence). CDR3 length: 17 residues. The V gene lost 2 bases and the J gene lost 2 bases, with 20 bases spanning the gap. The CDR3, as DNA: TGTGCCAGCAGCTTAACAGCCCGCCAACAGAAAGCCTACGAGCAGTACTTC. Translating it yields CASSLTARQQKAYEQYF.

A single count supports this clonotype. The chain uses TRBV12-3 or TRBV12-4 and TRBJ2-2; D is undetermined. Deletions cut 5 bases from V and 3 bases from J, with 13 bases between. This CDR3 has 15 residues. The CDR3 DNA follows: TGTGCCAGCAGTCCCACAATTGTGGACACCGGGGAGCTGTTTTTT. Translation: CASSPTIVDTGELFF.

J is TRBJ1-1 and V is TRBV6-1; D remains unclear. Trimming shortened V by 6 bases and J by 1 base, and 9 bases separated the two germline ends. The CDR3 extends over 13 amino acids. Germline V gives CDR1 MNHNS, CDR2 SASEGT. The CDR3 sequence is CASRPPGNTEAFF. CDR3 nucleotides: TGTGCCAGCAGGCCTCCGGGGAACACTGAAGCTTTCTTT.